The 17 T cell receptor beta chains in this list originate from one sample, sequenced in a study of blood T cells in healthy people across ages. With a J-beta primer mix and a sample-barcoded 5' primer, a second PCR ran about 7 to 12 cycles. One entry per CDR3 protein, called by TCRdb with MiXCR from the 5' RACE reads. The sample has about 900,000 distinct CDR3 sequences; less than 80% are singletons. What was sequenced was blood. Every receptor here comes from a man aged 25 to 40 in good health.

This CDR3 reads CASMLTGFDEKLFF. The CDR3 nucleotides are TGTGCCAGCATGCTCACAGGGTTTGATGAAAAACTGTTTTTT. V and J are TRBV12-3 or TRBV12-4 and TRBJ1-4; D may be TRBD1 (6 bases). This CDR3 is 14 amino acids long. V dropped 7 bases and J dropped 6 bases, with 15 bases sitting between them.

V gene TRBV28 combines with J gene TRBJ2-1; tentative D call: TRBD2 (5 bases). Germline assignment: CDR1 MDHEN and CDR2 SYDVKM. The CDR3 covers 15 residues. Trimming removed 3 bases at V and 2 bases at J, with 11 bases between. CDR3 protein: CASSLFRGTYNEQFF. The CDR3 nucleotides read TGTGCCAGCAGTTTGTTTCGGGGTACCTACAATGAGCAGTTCTTC.

This clonotype has more than one count but fewer than ten. This chain uses TRBV9 with TRBJ2-3; D is tentatively TRBD1 or TRBD2 (5 bases each). Germline CDR1 and CDR2: SGDLS and YYNGEE. V dropped 0 bases and J dropped 3 bases, with 11 bases sitting between them. The CDR3 consists of 15 residues. The CDR3 nucleotides read TGTGCCAGCAGCGTAGTAGGGACGGATACAGATACGCAGTATTTT. Translated, it gives CASSVVGTDTDTQYF.

The chain employs TRBV7-9 and TRBJ2-6, with 11 bases fitting TRBD1. Trimming cost V 5 bases and J 2 bases; bases outside gene matches: 11. The CDR3 is 19 amino acids. Germline CDR1 reads SEHNR; CDR2 reads FQNEAQ (reference sequence). CDR3 nucleotides: TGTGCCAGCAGCCGAAACCTATGGACAGGGGGCGCTGGGGCCAACGTCCTGACTTTC. Amino acid sequence: CASSRNLWTGGAGANVLTF. The full variable domain, its missing parts supplied by reference TRBV7-9 and TRBJ2-6, is DTGVSQNPRHKITKRGQNVTFRCDPISEHNRLYWYRQTLGQGPEFLTYFQNEAQLEKSRLLSDRFSAERPKGSFSTLEIQRTEQGDSAMYLCASSRNLWTGGAGANVLTFGAGSRLTVL.

J is TRBJ2-3 and V is TRBV13, with D hard to call. Germline CDR1 and CDR2: PRHDT and FYEKMQ (reference sequence). The CDR3 extends over 13 amino acids. Between the trimmed V and J ends, which lost 8 bases and 4 bases, there was a span of 13 bases. The CDR3 nucleotides are TGTGCCAGCCTCCTTTGGGGTTCAGATACGCAGTATTTT. It codes for CASLLWGSDTQYF.

This chain uses TRBV7-6 with TRBJ2-6; D remains unclear. V shed 1 base and J shed 0 bases, with 10 bases lying between them. In germline, CDR1 is SGHVS, CDR2 FNYEAQ. The CDR3 has 17 residues. The CDR3 DNA is TGTGCCAGCAGCTTAGAGGGCCCTCACTCTGGGGCCAACGTCCTGACTTTC. This codes for CASSLEGPHSGANVLTF.

This rearrangement joins TRBV29-1 to TRBJ1-2; D gene unclear. The CDR3 loop spans 13 amino acids. The germline CDR1 and CDR2 sequences are SQVTM and ANQGSEA. V lost 7 bases to trimming and J lost 5 bases, with 17 bases between them. The CDR3 here is CSALPGSEYGYTF. The CDR3 bases are TGCAGCGCCCTCCCAGGATCCGAGTATGGCTACACCTTC.

This clonotype came up a few times. The chain combines TRBV7-9 with TRBJ2-1, with TRBD1 as a possible D gene (7 bases). Germline loops: CDR1 SEHNR, CDR2 FQNEAQ (reference sequence). The CDR3 loop spans 16 amino acids. V lost 5 bases and J 1 base, leaving 15 bases between the germline ends. CDR3 sequence: CASSPQTGTSYNEQFF. The CDR3 coding sequence is TGTGCCAGCAGCCCACAGACAGGGACTTCCTACAATGAGCAGTTCTTC.

The J gene is TRBJ2-4, the V gene TRBV27; 10 bases map to TRBD2. After removal of 6 bases from V and 0 bases from J, the junction contained 11 bases not matched to a gene. Germline CDR1 is MNHEY and CDR2 is SMNVEV (reference sequence). The CDR3 is made up of 18 amino acids. The CDR3 region is CASSNTSGVILAKNIQYF. The CDR3 bases are TGTGCCAGCAGCAATACTAGCGGGGTGATACTAGCCAAAAACATTCAGTACTTC.

The V gene is TRBV12-3 or TRBV12-4, the J gene TRBJ1-1, with D tentatively TRBD1 (5 bases). The CDR3 runs to 12 residues. Trimming shortened V by 6 bases and J by 8 bases, and 13 bases separated the two germline ends. CDR3 loop: CASSPTNREAFF. The CDR3 DNA reads TGTGCCAGCAGCCCTACAAACAGGGAAGCTTTCTTT.

This clonotype was picked up a small number of times. The chain couples TRBV7-2 to TRBJ1-2; no clear D gene. The V gene lost 1 base and the J gene lost 5 bases, with 14 bases spanning the gap. CDR1 is SGHTA and CDR2 is FQGNSA in the germline V gene. The CDR3 is 15 residues long. CDR3 bases: TGTGCCAGCAGCTTAGACGGAGGTGTGGGGTATGGCTACACCTTC. It specifies CASSLDGGVGYGYTF.

This chain connects TRBV20-1 to TRBJ2-7, with 11 positions matching TRBD1. The CDR3 is made up of 15 amino acids. J lost 2 bases, V lost 3 bases, and 6 bases had no gene match. Germline CDR1 DFQATT, CDR2 SNEGSKA (reference sequence). The CDR3 reads CSARGGTGGTYEQYF. Written as DNA, the CDR3 is TGCAGTGCTAGGGGGGGGACAGGGGGAACCTACGAGCAGTACTTC.

The V call is TRBV20-1, the J call TRBJ2-5; 10 bases are shared with TRBD1. Germline V CDR1 and CDR2: DFQATT, SNEGSKA (reference sequence). After removal of 6 bases from V and 5 bases from J, the junction contained 21 bases not matched to a gene. The CDR3 contains 18 residues. CDR3 protein: CSASTTPGQGLPGETQYF. CDR3 bases: TGCAGTGCGAGCACAACACCGGGACAGGGGCTCCCAGGGGAGACCCAGTACTTC.

This clonotype was detected only a few times. V usage is TRBV20-1 and J usage is TRBJ2-5; TRBD2 matches at 7 bases. Trimming at V came to 5 bases and at J to 2 bases, leaving 11 bases not matched to a gene. Germline V gene sequence: CDR1 DFQATT, CDR2 SNEGSKA (reference sequence). This CDR3 is 15 amino acids long. The CDR3 nucleotides are TGCAGTGCTGGAGGGCTAGCGGCCTATCAAGAGACCCAGTACTTC. This gives the protein CSAGGLAAYQETQYF.

This clonotype was observed a few times. This chain links TRBV12-3 or TRBV12-4 with TRBJ2-5; 7 nucleotides agree with TRBD1. The CDR3 consists of 13 residues. The trim removed 6 bases at V and 7 bases at J, leaving 8 bases unmatched. The CDR3 DNA follows: TGTGCCAGCAGCATAGGACAGGTTTTGACCCAGTACTTC. It specifies CASSIGQVLTQYF.

This clonotype was observed a handful of times. In nucleotides, the CDR3 is TGTGCCAGCAGTTTATCTACTACCGGGGAGCTGTTTTTT. Its translation is CASSLSTTGELFF. The chain uses TRBV28 and TRBJ2-2; no definite D call. The CDR3 is 13 amino acids. The V end was cut by 1 base, the J end by 5 bases, with 5 bases between. In germline, CDR1 is MDHEN, CDR2 SYDVKM.

The chain joins TRBV20-1 to TRBJ2-1; a weak D match, TRBD1 (5 bases). The CDR3 totals 14 residues. Trimming removed 3 bases at V and 6 bases at J, with 15 bases between. Germline V lookup: CDR1 DFQATT, CDR2 SNEGSKA (reference sequence). Here the CDR3 DNA reads TGCAGTGCTAGTGGGATTAAGGGGCTCAATGAGCAGTTCTTC. Its protein is CSASGIKGLNEQFF.